This T cell receptor (beta chain) was recorded in a study of shared clonotypes between healthy human individuals. Study-wide findings and caveats: Among donors, the sharing of clonotypes was expected to be influenced by sequencing depth.

From germline, CDR1 is SNHLY and CDR2 FYNNEI. CDR3 size: 14 residues. Trimming removed 5 bases at V and 4 bases at J, with 14 bases between. Only a few counts were recorded for this clone. What it binds is unknown. The authors split each subset's genomic DNA evenly across several immunoSEQ plates. In the source study's methods: Owing to the provision of junction-only sequences devoid of quality scores by immunoSEQ, filtering differed. Profiled with immunoSEQ multiplex PCR; TCRdb holds only in-frame clones, not every one. The D gene and trimming were derived from the DNA, and the V and J assignments and clone size from that table. The sample comprises 550,000 to 700,000 clones, 73% of which are singletons, and around 1.8% rests with the top ten.

The chain uses TRBV2 and TRBJ1-2; D might be TRBD1 (6 bases). The clonotype originates from a woman younger than 45 in good health. Sequencing was performed on memory CD4+ T cells sorted from blood. Subset given: CD45RA-negative fraction. CDR3 sequence reads: CASSPPGAAYGYTF. The CDR3 region has the DNA TGTGCCAGCAGTCCTCCAGGGGCTGCCTATGGCTACACCTTC.